Following are 8 T cell receptor beta chains from one sample sequenced in a study. From the 5' RACE reads, TCRdb called clonotypes with MiXCR, one entry per CDR3 protein. The table has roughly 69,000 distinct CDR3 sequences, around a fifth seen once. Source material: memory CD4+ T cells sorted from a lymph node. The subset denotes: memory CD4+ T cells, CD4+CD45RO+CD25-. These receptors came from a female donor with breast cancer.

The chain employs TRBV2 and TRBJ2-2; D not resolved. CDR3 length: 13 amino acids. Trimming removed 3 bases from V and 7 bases from J, with 9 bases in between. CDR1 is SNHLY and CDR2 is FYNNEI in the germline V gene. The CDR3 DNA follows: TGTGCCAGCAGTGATCAAGTCGACGGGGAGCTGTTTTTT. Its translation is CASSDQVDGELFF. The whole variable domain, remainder taken from reference TRBV2 and TRBJ2-2, is EPEVTQTPSHQVTQMGQEVILRCVPISNHLYFYWYRQILGQKVEFLVSFYNNEISEKSEIFDDQFSVERPDGSNFTLKIRSTKLEDSAMYFCASSDQVDGELFFGEGSRLTVL.

This clonotype has only a few counts. V and J are TRBV5-1 and TRBJ2-2; D unclear. Germline V gene data show CDR1 as SGHRS and CDR2 as YFSETQ. This CDR3 has 14 amino acids. The V gene lost 0 bases and the J gene lost 6 bases, with 9 bases spanning the gap. The CDR3 sequence is CASSLVGIPGELFF. The CDR3, as DNA: TGCGCCAGCAGCTTGGTGGGAATCCCCGGGGAGCTGTTTTTT.

This sequence joins TRBV12-3 or TRBV12-4 and TRBJ1-5, with D hard to call. This CDR3 comprises 13 residues. The V end was cut by 6 bases, the J end by 1 base, with 7 bases between. CDR3 sequence: CASRPDSNQPQHF. The CDR3 bases are TGTGCCAGCAGGCCGGACAGCAATCAGCCCCAGCATTTT.

There are a few counts of this clonotype. The chain has TRBV27 and TRBJ2-4; D remains ambiguous. The V gene lost 6 bases and the J gene lost 1 base, with 10 bases spanning the gap. CDR1 MNHEY and CDR2 SMNVEV come from the germline V gene (reference sequence). The CDR3 has 14 amino acids. This CDR3 reads CASSRVGAKNIQYF. For the CDR3, the DNA is TGTGCCAGCAGCCGAGTGGGGGCCAAAAACATTCAGTACTTC.

At least ten counts were recorded for this clonotype. Germline is not matched at one junction end, which may reflect a read error. The chain combines TRBV6-1 with TRBJ1-6; D call uncertain. This CDR3 has 14 residues. CDR1 is MNHNS and CDR2 is SASEGT in the germline V gene. The CDR3 region is CASVGAGPNSPLHF. The CDR3 bases are TGTGCCAGCGTGGGCGCAGGCCCAAATTCGCCCCTCCACTTT.

This clonotype was counted between two and nine times. The chain is built from TRBV30 and TRBJ1-5, with 9 bases that match TRBD1. The CDR3 is 13 residues long. The ends lost 5 bases at V and 4 bases at J; junction bases unmatched: 3. In germline, CDR1 is GTSNPN, CDR2 SVGIG (reference sequence). The CDR3 sequence: CAWSGTGNQPQHF. The CDR3, as DNA: TGTGCCTGGTCCGGGACAGGGAATCAGCCCCAGCATTTT.

Many counts were recorded for this clonotype. The gene calls are TRBV6-2 or TRBV6-3 and TRBJ2-1; TRBD1 matches at 7 bases. Germline V gives CDR1 MNHEY, CDR2 SVGEGT. V trimming: 4 bases; J trimming: 2 bases; junction bases outside the gene matches: 5. The CDR3 is 15 residues long. The CDR3 protein is CASSSGTVTYNEQFF. In DNA form, the CDR3 reads TGTGCCAGCAGTTCAGGGACAGTCACCTACAATGAGCAGTTCTTC.

This clonotype was observed a few times. This chain connects TRBV20-1 to TRBJ1-3, with a weak D call TRBD1 (5 bases). CDR1 DFQATT and CDR2 SNEGSKA come from the germline V gene (reference sequence). Deletions cut 4 bases from V and 5 bases from J, with 18 bases between. CDR3 length: 15 amino acids. The CDR3 here is CSAIPGGGGRNTIYF. DNA of the CDR3: TGCAGTGCTATCCCTGGCGGGGGAGGGAGAAACACCATATATTTT.